The T cell receptor (beta chain) described here comes from a study of blood T cell repertoires in COVID-19. Across the whole study: COVID-19 samples from acute and convalescent phases originated in the United States, Italy and Spain. Sources were T cells, B-cell-depleted T cells, or PBMCs; the material itself was cDNA or gDNA.

As handled by the study authors: Using reference gene primer amplification, nucleated cell counts were estimated. Produced via immunoSEQ multiplex PCR; TCRdb's table is partial and in-frame only. That table furnishes V, J and clone size, whereas the DNA furnished D and trimming. This table has about 250,000 clones, 82% appearing once. This clone was picked up a small number of times. Trimming removed 3 bases at V and 1 base at J, with 22 bases between. The germline gives CDR1 LNHDA, CDR2 SQIVND (reference sequence). The CDR3 covers 19 residues. The sequenced material came from peripheral blood. The V and J genes are TRBV19 and TRBJ1-5, with no clear D. The source is a woman in her 70s with acute or convalescent COVID-19. The CDR3 loop is CASSISRRPVKRSNQPQHF. The CDR3 nucleotides are TGTGCCAGTAGTATCAGCCGCAGGCCGGTGAAACGGAGCAATCAGCCCCAGCATTTT. The whole variable domain, filled in from reference TRBV19 and TRBJ1-5, reads DGGITQSPKYLFRKEGQNVTLSCEQNLNHDAMYWYRQDPGQGLRLIYYSQIVNDFQKGDIAEGYSVSREKKESFPLTVTSAQKNPTAFYLCASSISRRPVKRSNQPQHFGDGTRLSIL.